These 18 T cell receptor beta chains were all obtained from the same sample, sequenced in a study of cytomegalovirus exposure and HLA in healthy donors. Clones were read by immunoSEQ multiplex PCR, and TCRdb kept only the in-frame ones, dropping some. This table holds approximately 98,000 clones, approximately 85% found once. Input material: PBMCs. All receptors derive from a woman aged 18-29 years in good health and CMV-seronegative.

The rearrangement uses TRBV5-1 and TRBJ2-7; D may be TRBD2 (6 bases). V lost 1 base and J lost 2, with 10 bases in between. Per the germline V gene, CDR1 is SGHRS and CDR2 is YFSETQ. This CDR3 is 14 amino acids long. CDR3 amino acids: CASSLKAGPYEQYF. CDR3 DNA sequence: TGCGCCAGCAGCTTGAAAGCGGGCCCCTACGAGCAGTACTTC.

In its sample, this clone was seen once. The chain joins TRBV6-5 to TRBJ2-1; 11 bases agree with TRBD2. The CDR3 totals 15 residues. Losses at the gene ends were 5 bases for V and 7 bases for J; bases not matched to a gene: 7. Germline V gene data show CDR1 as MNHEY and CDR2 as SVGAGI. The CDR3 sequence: CASSIAGGPDNEQFF. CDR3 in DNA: TGTGCCAGCAGTATAGCGGGGGGGCCTGATAATGAGCAGTTCTTC.

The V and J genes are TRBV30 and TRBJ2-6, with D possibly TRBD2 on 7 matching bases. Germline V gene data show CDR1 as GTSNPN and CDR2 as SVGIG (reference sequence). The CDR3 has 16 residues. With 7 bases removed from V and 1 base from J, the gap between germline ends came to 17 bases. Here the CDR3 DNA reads TGTGCCTCGCACGGGGGGCTAATGTCTGGGGCCAACGTCCTGACTTTC. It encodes CASHGGLMSGANVLTF.

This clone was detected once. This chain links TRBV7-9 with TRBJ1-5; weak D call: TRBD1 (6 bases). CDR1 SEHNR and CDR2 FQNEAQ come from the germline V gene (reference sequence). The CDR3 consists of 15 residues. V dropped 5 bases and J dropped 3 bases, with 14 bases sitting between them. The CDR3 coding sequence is TGTGCCAGCAGCAGTACTACAGGGTCCAATCAGCCCCAGCATTTT. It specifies CASSSTTGSNQPQHF.

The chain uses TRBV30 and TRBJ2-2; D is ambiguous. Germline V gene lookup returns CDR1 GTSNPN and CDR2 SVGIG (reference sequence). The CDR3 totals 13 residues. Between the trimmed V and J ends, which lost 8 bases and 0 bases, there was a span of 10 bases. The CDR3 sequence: CALGAPNTGELFF. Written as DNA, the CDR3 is TGTGCCCTAGGCGCTCCGAACACCGGGGAGCTGTTTTTT. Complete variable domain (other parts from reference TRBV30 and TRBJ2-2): SQTIHQWPATLVQPVGSPLSLECTVEGTSNPNLYWYRQAAGRGLQLLFYSVGIGQISSEVPQNLSASRPQDRQFILSSKKLLLSDSGFYLCALGAPNTGELFFGEGSRLTVL.

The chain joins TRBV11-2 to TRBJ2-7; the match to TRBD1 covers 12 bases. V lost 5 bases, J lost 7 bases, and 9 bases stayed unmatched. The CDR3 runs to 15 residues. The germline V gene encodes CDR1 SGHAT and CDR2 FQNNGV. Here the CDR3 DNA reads TGTGCCAGCAGCCCCGGGACAGGGGGCTTATTTGAGCAGTACTTC. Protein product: CASSPGTGGLFEQYF.

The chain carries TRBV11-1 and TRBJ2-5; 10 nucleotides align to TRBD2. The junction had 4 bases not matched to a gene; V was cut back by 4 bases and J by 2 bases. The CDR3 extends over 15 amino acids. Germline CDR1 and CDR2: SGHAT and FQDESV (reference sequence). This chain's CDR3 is CASSYPLAGQETQYF. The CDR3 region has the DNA TGTGCCAGCAGCTACCCACTAGCGGGGCAAGAGACCCAGTACTTC. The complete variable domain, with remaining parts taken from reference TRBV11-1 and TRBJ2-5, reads EAEVAQSPRYKITEKSQAVAFWCDPISGHATLYWYRQILGQGPELLVQFQDESVVDDSQLPKDRFSAERLKGVDSTLKIQPAELGDSAMYLCASSYPLAGQETQYFGPGTRLLVL.

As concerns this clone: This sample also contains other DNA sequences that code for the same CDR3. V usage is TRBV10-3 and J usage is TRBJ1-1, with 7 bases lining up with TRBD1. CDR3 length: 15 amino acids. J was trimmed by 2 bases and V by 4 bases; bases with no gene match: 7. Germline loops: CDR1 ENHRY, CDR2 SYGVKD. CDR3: CAISGGQGGNTEAFF. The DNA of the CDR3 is TGTGCCATCAGTGGGGGGCAGGGGGGTAACACTGAAGCTTTCTTT.

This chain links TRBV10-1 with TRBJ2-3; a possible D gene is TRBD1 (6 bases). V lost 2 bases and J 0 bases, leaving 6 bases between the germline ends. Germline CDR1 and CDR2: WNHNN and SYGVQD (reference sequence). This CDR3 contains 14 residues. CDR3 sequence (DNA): TGCGCCAGCAGTGAGACAGGGAGCACAGATACGCAGTATTTT. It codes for CASSETGSTDTQYF.

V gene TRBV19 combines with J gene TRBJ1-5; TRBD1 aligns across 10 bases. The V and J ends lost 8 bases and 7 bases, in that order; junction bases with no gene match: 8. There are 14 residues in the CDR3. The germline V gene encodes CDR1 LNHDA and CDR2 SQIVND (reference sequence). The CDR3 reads CASHTGTGVQPQHF. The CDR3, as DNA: TGTGCCAGTCATACCGGGACAGGGGTGCAGCCCCAGCATTTT.

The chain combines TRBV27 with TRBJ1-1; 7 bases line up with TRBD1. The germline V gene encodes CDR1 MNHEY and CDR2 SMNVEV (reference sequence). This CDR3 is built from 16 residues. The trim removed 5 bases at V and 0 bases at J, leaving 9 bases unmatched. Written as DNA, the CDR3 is TGTGCCAGCAGTCAACCGGGACAGTACATGAACACTGAAGCTTTCTTT. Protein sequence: CASSQPGQYMNTEAFF.

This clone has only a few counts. The CDR3 region is CASSLAGASTGELFF. In nucleotides, the CDR3 is TGTGCCAGCAGTTTAGCGGGGGCCTCAACCGGGGAGCTGTTTTTT. The chain links TRBV6-5 to TRBJ2-2, with TRBD2 matching 9 bases. The CDR3 contains 15 residues. Germline V gives CDR1 MNHEY, CDR2 SVGAGI. J gave up 5 bases and V 4 bases, and 5 bases lay outside the gene matches.

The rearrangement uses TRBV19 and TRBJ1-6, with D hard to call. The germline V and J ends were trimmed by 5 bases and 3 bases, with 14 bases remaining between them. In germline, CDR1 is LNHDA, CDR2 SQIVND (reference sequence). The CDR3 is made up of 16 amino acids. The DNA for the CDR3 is TGTGCCAGTAGTGACCCCCCGGGTTTCTATAATTCACCCCTCCACTTT. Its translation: CASSDPPGFYNSPLHF. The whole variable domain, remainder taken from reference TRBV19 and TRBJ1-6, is DGGITQSPKYLFRKEGQNVTLSCEQNLNHDAMYWYRQDPGQGLRLIYYSQIVNDFQKGDIAEGYSVSREKKESFPLTVTSAQKNPTAFYLCASSDPPGFYNSPLHFGNGTRLTVT.

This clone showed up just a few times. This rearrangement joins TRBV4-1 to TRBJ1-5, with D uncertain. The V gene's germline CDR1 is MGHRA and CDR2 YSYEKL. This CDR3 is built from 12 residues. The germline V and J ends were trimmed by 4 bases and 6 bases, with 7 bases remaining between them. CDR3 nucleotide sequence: TGCGCCAGCAGCCCCGGTGGTCAGCCCCAGCATTTT. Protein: CASSPGGQPQHF.

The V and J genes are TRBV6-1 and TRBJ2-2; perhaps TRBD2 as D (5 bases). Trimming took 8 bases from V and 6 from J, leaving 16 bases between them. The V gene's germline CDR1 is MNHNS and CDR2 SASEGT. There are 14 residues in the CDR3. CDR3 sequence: CASWGSVIPGELFF. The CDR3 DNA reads TGTGCCAGCTGGGGTAGCGTGATCCCCGGGGAGCTGTTTTTT.

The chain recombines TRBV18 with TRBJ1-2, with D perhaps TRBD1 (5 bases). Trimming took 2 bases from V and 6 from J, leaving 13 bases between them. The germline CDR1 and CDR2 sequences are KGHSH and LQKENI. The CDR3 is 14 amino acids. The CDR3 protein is CASSPTGVRDGYTF. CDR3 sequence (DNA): TGTGCCAGCTCACCAACGGGGGTTAGGGATGGCTACACCTTC.

This CDR3 is CASRAGWLNTEAFF. For the CDR3, the DNA is TGTGCCAGCAGGGCGGGCTGGCTAAACACTGAAGCTTTCTTT. The rearrangement links TRBV5-6 to TRBJ1-1, with D unresolved. This CDR3 has 14 residues. With 5 bases removed from V and 2 bases from J, the gap between germline ends came to 13 bases. CDR1 and CDR2 from the germline V gene are SGHDT and YYEEEE.

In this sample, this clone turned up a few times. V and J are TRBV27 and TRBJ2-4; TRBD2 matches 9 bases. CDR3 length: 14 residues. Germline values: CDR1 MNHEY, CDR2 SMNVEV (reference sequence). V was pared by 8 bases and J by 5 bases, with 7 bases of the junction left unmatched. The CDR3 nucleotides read TGTGCCAGCGCCCACTTAGCGGGGGAAAACATTCAGTACTTC. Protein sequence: CASAHLAGENIQYF.